This is a list of T cell receptor beta chains from one sample in a study of T cell changes during pregnancy in multiple sclerosis. Assay: immunoSEQ multiplex PCR; the TCRdb copy retains only in-frame clones and omits some. This repertoire shows about 60,000 clones, over 80% found once; its top ten account for 0.6% to 0.9%. The specimen comprised CD4+ T cells from peripheral blood mononuclear cells, sampled in the first trimester of pregnancy. Receptors originate from a female donor with multiple sclerosis, enrolled in a pregnancy study. Both conserved end residues are trimmed from each CDR3. Each record gives: J gene, V gene, CDR3 protein.

j_gene: TRBJ1-1
v_gene: TRBV4-2
CDR3aa: ASSRGSPNTEAF

j_gene: TRBJ1-4
v_gene: TRBV15
CDR3aa: ATSRGGGGGVREKLF

j_gene: TRBJ2-5
v_gene: TRBV30
CDR3aa: AWSVPGGEETQY

j_gene: TRBJ2-1
v_gene: TRBV4-3
CDR3aa: ASSQDLRGSSYNEQF

j_gene: TRBJ2-3
v_gene: TRBV9
CDR3aa: ASSARSSGSTDTQY

j_gene: TRBJ1-2
v_gene: TRBV5-8
CDR3aa: ASSENHQGSNYGYT

j_gene: TRBJ2-2
v_gene: TRBV5-4
CDR3aa: ASSSVGGGAGTGELF

j_gene: TRBJ2-7
v_gene: TRBV18
CDR3aa: ASSPGTVYEQY

j_gene: TRBJ2-1
v_gene: TRBV28
CDR3aa: ASSNIAGGRNEQF

j_gene: TRBJ2-2
v_gene: TRBV7-6
CDR3aa: ASAPGTGGLWDTGELF

j_gene: TRBJ1-6
v_gene: TRBV7-2
CDR3aa: ASSLDGSSYNSPLH

j_gene: TRBJ2-5
v_gene: TRBV5-1
CDR3aa: ASSLDRGGYRSQETQY

j_gene: TRBJ2-1
v_gene: TRBV7-3
CDR3aa: ASSPAGTGGREQF

j_gene: TRBJ2-7
v_gene: TRBV4-3
CDR3aa: ASSPLLGAYEQY

j_gene: TRBJ2-2
v_gene: TRBV9
CDR3aa: ASSVTGLAGGGTGELF

j_gene: TRBJ2-7
v_gene: TRBV6-5
CDR3aa: ASVSELPYEQY

j_gene: TRBJ1-4
v_gene: TRBV7-9
CDR3aa: ASSLGGVNEKLF

j_gene: TRBJ2-3
v_gene: TRBV18
CDR3aa: ASSPYGGAEATDTQY

j_gene: TRBJ2-1
v_gene: TRBV10-3
CDR3aa: AISSRTGGIFNEQF

j_gene: TRBJ2-3
v_gene: TRBV15
CDR3aa: ATSRSTDTQY

j_gene: TRBJ2-1
v_gene: TRBV7-2
CDR3aa: ASSYAPGGSAYNEQF

j_gene: TRBJ1-2
v_gene: TRBV15
CDR3aa: ATSRDRDSRYYGYT

j_gene: TRBJ1-5
v_gene: TRBV7-2
CDR3aa: ASSHDRVQPQH

j_gene: TRBJ1-1
v_gene: TRBV19
CDR3aa: ASSIDQRWRNTEAF

j_gene: TRBJ1-2
v_gene: TRBV5-4
CDR3aa: ASSTGQGALANYGYT

j_gene: TRBJ2-5
v_gene: TRBV6-5
CDR3aa: ASSYRLAGAKETQY

j_gene: TRBJ1-6
v_gene: TRBV6-4
CDR3aa: ASSPGFNNSPLH

j_gene: TRBJ1-6
v_gene: TRBV6-1
CDR3aa: ASSELGTVSYNSPLH

j_gene: TRBJ2-5
v_gene: TRBV10-3
CDR3aa: AISEPAQRGGLQETQY

j_gene: TRBJ2-5
v_gene: TRBV5-6
CDR3aa: ASSLVAGETQY

j_gene: TRBJ1-5
v_gene: TRBV6-1
CDR3aa: ASSRDRSNQPQH